The clone carrying this TCR beta chain was counted ten times or more. The antigen is unknown. The data belong to a study of neurological immune-mediated disorders. A 10-nucleotide random UMI tagged transcripts in template-switch 5'RACE cDNA synthesis. Every sequencing run produced over 180 million TCR-beta sequences, and the sequences from any one run covered 15-18 subjects. TCRdb passed the 5' RACE reads through MiXCR, listing each CDR3 protein once. The table includes 30,000 or so distinct CDR3 sequences, more than 14% detected once. Findings and caveats of the study: Expanded clones shared no identical CDR3 amino acid sequences across subjects, which suggested private TCR-beta repertoires in all groups. The most TCR clonal expansion was seen in HTLV-1-associated myelopathy, and the least was seen in multiple sclerosis, which fell below healthy controls.

The material sequenced was PBMCs. This TCR was sampled from a man aged 65 to 85 in good health.

The CDR3 DNA reads as TGTGCCAGCAGTACTATGGGGGGGGATCAAGAGACCCAGTACTTC. Protein: CASSTMGGDQETQYF. The chain joins TRBV2 to TRBJ2-5, with TRBD2 matching over 7 bases. CDR1 is SNHLY, CDR2 FYNNEI, per germline. CDR3 size: 15 residues. J was trimmed by 2 bases and V by 5 bases; bases with no gene match: 8. Using reference TRBV2 and TRBJ2-5 for the parts outside the CDR3, the full variable domain is EPEVTQTPSHQVTQMGQEVILRCVPISNHLYFYWYRQILGQKVEFLVSFYNNEISEKSEIFDDQFSVERPDGSNFTLKIRSTKLEDSAMYFCASSTMGGDQETQYFGPGTRLLVL.